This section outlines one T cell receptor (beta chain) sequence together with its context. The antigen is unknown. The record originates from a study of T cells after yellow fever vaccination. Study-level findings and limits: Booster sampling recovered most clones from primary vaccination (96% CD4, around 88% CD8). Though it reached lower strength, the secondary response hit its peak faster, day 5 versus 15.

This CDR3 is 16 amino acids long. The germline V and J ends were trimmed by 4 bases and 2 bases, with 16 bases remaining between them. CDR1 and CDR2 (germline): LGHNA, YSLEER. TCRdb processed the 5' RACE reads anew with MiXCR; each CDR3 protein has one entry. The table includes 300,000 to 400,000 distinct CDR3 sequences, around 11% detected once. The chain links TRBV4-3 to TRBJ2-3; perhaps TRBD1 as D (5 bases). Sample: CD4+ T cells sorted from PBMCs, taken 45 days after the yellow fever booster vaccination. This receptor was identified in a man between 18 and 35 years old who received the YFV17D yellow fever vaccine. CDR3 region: CASSPLGQGSTDTQYF. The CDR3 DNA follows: TGCGCCAGCAGCCCCCTGGGGCAGGGCTCCACAGATACGCAGTATTTT.